The rows below give T cell receptor beta chains drawn from one sample of a study of T cell responses to AZD1222 COVID-19 vaccine. Sequenced by immunoSEQ multiplex PCR; TCRdb stores in-frame clones only, minus some. The table has around 99,000 clones, about 90% seen once. This material consisted of peripheral blood, taken on day 0 of AZD1222 vaccination. These receptors originate from an adult in good health. Both conserved end residues are part of each CDR3. D genes are given only for firm matches. Rows give clone size only sometimes, using once, few, many, or a class for an expanded clone.

TRBJ1-2 - - TRBV30 CAWSVFVGYGYTF TGTGCCTGGAGTGTCTTCGTCGGCTATGGCTACACCTTC
TRBJ2-1 - - TRBV27 CASSSLVMQFF TGTGCCAGCAGTTCCCTGGTGATGCAGTTCTTC
TRBJ1-5 - - TRBV7-2 CASSLRTLSNQPQHF TGTGCCAGCAGCCTACGGACTTTGTCCAATCAGCCCCAGCATTTT
TRBJ1-2 TRBD1 - TRBV6-1 CASSEGQGAGGYTF TGTGCCAGCAGTGAAGGCCAGGGGGCCGGTGGCTACACCTTC
TRBJ1-4 - - TRBV20-1 CSARLNEKLFF TGCAGTGCTAGGTTGAATGAAAAACTGTTTTTT
TRBJ1-6 TRBD1 few TRBV4-3 CASSQHPIGTANYNSPLHF TGCGCCAGCAGCCAACACCCGATTGGGACAGCTAACTATAATTCACCCCTCCACTTT
TRBJ1-5 - - TRBV5-1 CASSLGGVDQPQHF TGCGCCAGCAGCTTGGGAGGGGTAGACCAGCCCCAGCATTTT
TRBJ1-3 TRBD1 few TRBV12-3/TRBV12-4 CASRNTGENTIYF TGTGCCAGCAGAAATACAGGGGAGAACACCATATATTTT
TRBJ1-1 TRBD1 - TRBV10-3 CAIRGQGVEAFF TGTGCCATCAGGGGACAGGGGGTTGAAGCTTTCTTT
TRBJ2-1 - - TRBV18 CASSPAGRGNEQFF TGTGCCAGCTCACCTGCGGGACGGGGCAATGAGCAGTTCTTC
TRBJ1-2 TRBD1 - TRBV19 CASSTWTGEAWGGYTF TGTGCCAGTAGCACCTGGACAGGGGAGGCTTGGGGTGGCTACACCTTC
TRBJ1-1 TRBD1 - TRBV5-1 CASSLVQGKAEAFF TGCGCCAGCAGCTTGGTACAGGGGAAAGCTGAAGCTTTCTTT
TRBJ1-2 - - TRBV7-2 CASSLGAGGYGYTF TGTGCCAGCAGCTTAGGGGCGGGCGGCTATGGCTACACCTTC
TRBJ2-3 TRBD1 - TRBV6-4 CASSGGDRGGDTQYF TGTGCCAGCAGTGGGGGCGACAGGGGAGGAGATACGCAGTATTTT
TRBJ2-5 TRBD2 few TRBV10-2 CASTSGGVQETQYF TGCGCCAGCACCTCCGGGGGGGTCCAAGAGACCCAGTACTTC
TRBJ1-4 - - TRBV27 CASSPDGLRLFF TGTGCCAGCAGTCCGGACGGACTCCGGCTGTTTTTT
TRBJ1-5 TRBD1 - TRBV6-5 CASSFTWDRGQPQHF TGTGCCAGCAGTTTTACTTGGGACAGGGGGCAGCCCCAGCATTTT
TRBJ1-2 TRBD1 - TRBV4-3 CASSQVFDRGQGYTF TGCGCCAGCAGCCAAGTATTCGACAGGGGGCAAGGCTACACCTTC
TRBJ2-3 - - TRBV6-9 CASSYLGGPRADTQYF TGTGCCAGCAGTTATTTGGGCGGGCCAAGGGCAGATACGCAGTATTTT
TRBJ1-1 TRBD1 many TRBV7-9 CASSQRGQGEAEAFF TGTGCCAGCAGCCAAAGAGGACAGGGGGAGGCTGAAGCTTTCTTT
TRBJ1-4 - - TRBV6-5 CASSYRVSNEKLFF TGTGCCAGCAGCTACAGGGTGTCTAATGAAAAACTGTTTTTT
TRBJ2-4 TRBD2 - TRBV13 CASSLESGVKYF TGTGCCAGCAGCTTAGAGAGCGGGGTGAAGTACTTC
TRBJ1-1 - - TRBV6-5 CASTRAWFTEAFF TGTGCCAGCACCCGGGCGTGGTTCACTGAAGCTTTCTTT
TRBJ1-3 - - TRBV15 CATSPRTLSGNTIYF TGTGCCACCAGCCCAAGGACCCTCTCTGGAAACACCATATATTTT
TRBJ1-2 - - TRBV7-2 CASSFDLGSGYTF TGTGCCAGCAGCTTTGACCTCGGTTCTGGCTACACCTTC
TRBJ2-3 - - TRBV30 CAWTLPGGGTDTQYF TGTGCCTGGACCCTCCCGGGGGGCGGGACAGATACGCAGTATTTT
TRBJ1-2 - - TRBV4-3 CASSQGNANYGYTF TGCGCCAGCAGCCAAGGGAACGCAAACTATGGCTACACCTTC
TRBJ2-7 TRBD1 once TRBV5-4 CASSPWDREVYEQYF TGTGCCAGCAGCCCCTGGGACAGGGAAGTTTACGAGCAGTACTTC
TRBJ1-5 TRBD1 - TRBV4-1 CASSLDRAGAQHF TGCGCCAGCAGCCTTGACAGGGCGGGAGCCCAGCATTTT
TRBJ1-2 - once TRBV6-1 CASSEQGQNYGYTF TGTGCCAGCAGTGAACAAGGACAGAACTATGGCTACACCTTC
TRBJ2-1 TRBD2 many TRBV19 CASSIWREVGEQFF TGTGCCAGTAGTATCTGGCGGGAGGTTGGTGAGCAGTTCTTC
TRBJ2-7 - - TRBV5-4 CASSYTNSEQYF TGTGCCAGCAGCTACACTAATTCCGAGCAGTACTTC
TRBJ2-7 - - TRBV3-1/TRBV3-2 CASSPRRLPEQYF TGTGCCAGCAGTCCCCGGCGCTTGCCAGAGCAGTACTTC
TRBJ1-1 - - TRBV29-1 CSVVLRARRTEAFF TGCAGCGTTGTTTTGAGGGCGCGACGGACTGAAGCTTTCTTT
TRBJ2-2 - - TRBV5-8 CASSFDATRTGELFF TGTGCCAGCAGCTTTGATGCGACGAGGACCGGGGAGCTGTTTTTT
TRBJ1-1 - once TRBV18 CASSPRTEMGAEAFF TGTGCCAGCTCACCCCGGACGGAGATGGGGGCTGAAGCTTTCTTT
TRBJ1-5 - - TRBV2 CASSARSNQPQHF TGTGCCAGCAGTGCACGGAGCAATCAGCCCCAGCATTTT
TRBJ1-1 TRBD1 - TRBV10-3 CAISGQGNTEAFF TGTGCCATCAGTGGACAGGGAAACACTGAAGCTTTCTTT
TRBJ2-1 - - TRBV5-1 CASSWDTYNEQFF TGCGCCAGCAGCTGGGACACATACAATGAGCAGTTCTTC
TRBJ1-3 - once TRBV15 CATSNGNTIYF TGTGCCACCAGCAATGGAAACACCATATATTTT
TRBJ1-5 - - TRBV2 CASRETVNQPQHF TGTGCCAGCAGGGAGACAGTCAATCAGCCCCAGCATTTT
TRBJ2-2 - - TRBV18 CASSRVAGTGELFF TGTGCCAGCTCACGTGTAGCAGGGACCGGGGAGCTGTTTTTT
TRBJ1-4 - - TRBV7-2 CASSFVGKNEKLFF TGTGCCAGCAGCTTCGTGGGCAAGAATGAAAAACTGTTTTTT
TRBJ1-1 - - TRBV7-9 CASSAPAGMGISNTEAFF TGTGCCAGCAGCGCACCGGCGGGTATGGGGATTTCCAACACTGAAGCTTTCTTT
TRBJ1-5 - - TRBV4-1 CASSHGGRNQPQHF TGCGCCAGCAGCCATGGGGGGCGCAATCAGCCCCAGCATTTT
TRBJ2-2 TRBD2 once TRBV9 CASSVDGRADTGELFF TGTGCCAGCAGCGTAGACGGGAGGGCCGACACCGGGGAGCTGTTTTTT
TRBJ1-6 - - TRBV2 CASTRRGNNSPLHF TGTGCCAGCACTCGTAGGGGAAATAATTCACCCCTCCACTTT